This is a list of T cell receptor beta chains from one sample in a study of T-cell reconstitution after alpha-beta-depleted transplantation in children. TCRdb ran MiXCR on the PCR reads and lists one entry per CDR3 protein. The sample carries about 610,000 distinct CDR3 sequences, around 27% recorded once. Material: PBMCs, obtained before TCRalphabeta/CD19-depleted stem cell transplant. The receptor source for this set is a boy younger than two with Wiskott-Aldrich syndrome, due to receive a stem cell transplant. The CDR3 runs from the conserved cysteine through the conserved F or W. A D gene is named only where the DNA matches it firmly. Size tells how often a clone was seen (once, few, many) or the class of an expanded clone, and some rows leave it out.

clone size	V gene	J gene	D gene	CDR3 protein	CDR3 DNA
NA	TRBV15	TRBJ2-1	NA	CATSRDLRVGYNEQFF	TGTGCCACCAGCAGAGATCTTCGGGTTGGCTACAATGAGCAGTTCTTC
few	TRBV5-6	TRBJ2-7	NA	CASSPGFGREQYF	TGTGCCAGCAGCCCGGGCTTTGGACGCGAGCAGTACTTC
few	TRBV5-1	TRBJ2-3	TRBD2	CASSLGSTSGISDTQYF	TGCGCCAGCAGCTTGGGATCGACTAGCGGGATTTCAGATACGCAGTATTTT
few	TRBV29-1	TRBJ2-1	NA	CSAAQRGSYNEQFF	TGCAGCGCCGCCCAGAGAGGCTCCTACAATGAGCAGTTCTTC
few	TRBV15	TRBJ2-1	NA	CATSRVGFPSSYNEQFF	TGTGCCACCAGCAGAGTAGGGTTCCCCAGCTCCTACAATGAGCAGTTCTTC
few	TRBV6-5	TRBJ1-5	TRBD1	CASSYRDSDQPQHF	TGTGCCAGCAGTTACAGGGACAGTGATCAGCCCCAGCATTTT
NA	TRBV19	TRBJ1-1	TRBD1	CASSRTGGRNTEAFF	TGTGCCAGTAGTAGGACAGGGGGTCGCAACACTGAAGCTTTCTTT
few	TRBV4-1	TRBJ2-7	NA	CASSQDLGVGRAVYEQYF	TGCGCCAGCAGCCAAGATCTAGGAGTCGGAAGGGCCGTCTACGAGCAGTACTTC
few	TRBV12-3/TRBV12-4	TRBJ2-2	TRBD2	CASRMTSANGGELFF	TGTGCCAGCAGAATGACTAGCGCCAACGGCGGGGAGCTGTTTTTT
few	TRBV11-2	TRBJ2-1	NA	CASSQGPRPGGEQFF	TGTGCCAGCAGTCAGGGGCCGCGGCCGGGGGGTGAGCAGTTCTTC
few	TRBV10-2	TRBJ2-7	NA	CASSAGSGYEQYF	TGCGCCAGCAGTGCGGGTAGCGGATACGAGCAGTACTTC
NA	TRBV29-1	TRBJ1-5	TRBD1	CSASTGINQPQHF	TGCAGCGCCTCGACAGGGATCAATCAGCCCCAGCATTTT
NA	TRBV6-1	TRBJ2-1	NA	CASSEGAQDEQFF	TGTGCCAGCAGTGAAGGGGCACAAGATGAGCAGTTCTTC
few	TRBV4-1	TRBJ2-1	TRBD2	CASSQDWGLAANEQFF	TGCGCCAGCAGCCAAGATTGGGGACTAGCGGCAAATGAGCAGTTCTTC
NA	TRBV20-1	TRBJ2-7	TRBD1	CSAPIGGYYEQYF	TGCAGTGCTCCCATAGGGGGCTATTACGAGCAGTACTTC
few	TRBV28	TRBJ2-6	NA	CASSLVASGANVLTF	TGTGCCAGCAGTTTAGTAGCCTCTGGGGCCAACGTCCTGACTTTC
few	TRBV2	TRBJ1-6	NA	CASRGDSPLHF	TGTGCCAGCCGCGGGGATTCACCCCTCCACTTT
few	TRBV28	TRBJ2-7	NA	CASGTGSSYEQYF	TGTGCCAGCGGCACGGGTTCCTCCTACGAGCAGTACTTC
few	TRBV9	TRBJ2-4	NA	CASSVASGISGQNIQYF	TGTGCCAGCAGCGTAGCTTCCGGTATCAGCGGGCAAAACATTCAGTACTTC
NA	TRBV6-5	TRBJ1-1	NA	CATRRLNTEAFF	TGTGCCACCCGGCGACTGAACACTGAAGCTTTCTTT
few	TRBV12-3/TRBV12-4	TRBJ2-2	NA	CASSSQPGGGLAGELFF	TGTGCCAGCAGTTCCCAACCTGGGGGGGGCCTAGCCGGGGAGCTGTTTTTT
NA	TRBV12-3/TRBV12-4	TRBJ2-1	TRBD2	CASSLAMGGRPNEQFF	TGTGCCAGCAGCTTAGCGATGGGCGGGAGGCCCAATGAGCAGTTCTTC
few	TRBV28	TRBJ1-1	TRBD1	CASKLQGAPDTEAFF	TGTGCCAGCAAACTCCAGGGGGCGCCGGACACTGAAGCTTTCTTT
few	TRBV6-1	TRBJ2-1	NA	CASTRGLYNEQFF	TGTGCCAGCACTCGGGGGCTCTACAATGAGCAGTTCTTC
few	TRBV4-1	TRBJ2-1	NA	CASSQRDNNEQFF	TGCGCCAGCAGCCAACGAGACAACAATGAGCAGTTCTTC
few	TRBV11-2	TRBJ2-1	TRBD2	CASSLGTSGSLNEQFF	TGTGCCAGCAGCTTAGGGACTAGCGGGAGCCTCAATGAGCAGTTCTTC
NA	TRBV14	TRBJ2-5	NA	CASSLIGNTGQETQYF	TGTGCCAGCAGCCTAATCGGGAATACCGGCCAAGAGACCCAGTACTTC
NA	TRBV10-3	TRBJ1-2	NA	CAISPGTRDYGYTF	TGTGCCATCAGTCCAGGGACTAGGGACTATGGCTACACCTTC
few	TRBV15	TRBJ2-5	NA	CATSRYPGVYGLAETQYF	TGTGCCACCAGCAGGTACCCAGGGGTTTATGGGCTAGCGGAGACCCAGTACTTC
few	TRBV6-1	TRBJ2-3	NA	CASGRDPTSTDTQYF	TGTGCCAGCGGCCGGGACCCAACGAGCACAGATACGCAGTATTTT
NA	TRBV30	TRBJ2-1	NA	CAWSGTTGSSYNEQFF	TGTGCCTGGAGTGGGACTACAGGGTCCTCCTACAATGAGCAGTTCTTC
NA	TRBV10-3	TRBJ1-2	TRBD1	CAISPTGARIGYTF	TGTGCCATCAGTCCCACAGGGGCCCGGATTGGCTACACCTTC
NA	TRBV5-6	TRBJ2-1	NA	CASTRNGPEQFF	TGTGCCAGCACCAGGAATGGGCCGGAGCAGTTCTTC
once	TRBV7-2	TRBJ1-3	NA	CASSPQGRNTIYF	TGTGCCAGCAGCCCACAGGGCCGAAACACCATATATTTT
few	TRBV5-6	TRBJ2-1	TRBD2	CASSSTTSGKKNEQFF	TGTGCCAGCAGCTCAACCACTAGCGGGAAGAAGAATGAGCAGTTCTTC
NA	TRBV11-2	TRBJ1-2	NA	CASRGQSANYGYTF	TGTGCCAGCAGAGGACAGTCAGCTAACTATGGCTACACCTTC
NA	TRBV4-1	TRBJ2-7	TRBD2	CASSQVGLAGDSYEQYF	TGCGCCAGCAGCCAAGTCGGACTAGCGGGGGACTCCTACGAGCAGTACTTC